This TCR beta chain was sequenced for a study of T cell changes during pregnancy in multiple sclerosis. Germline-derived CDR1 and CDR2 are LGHNT and FRNRAP. The CDR3 extends over 13 amino acids. The ends were cut back, 3 bases at V and 3 bases at J, with 8 bases in the middle. Assay: immunoSEQ multiplex PCR; the TCRdb copy retains only in-frame clones and omits some. The table lists 50,000 to 75,000 clones, 93% of them singletons. The material sequenced was CD8+ T cells from peripheral blood mononuclear cells, taken in the third trimester of pregnancy. J is TRBJ2-5 and V is TRBV12-5; the D gene is possibly TRBD2 (6 bases). The sequence came from a female donor with multiple sclerosis, enrolled in a pregnancy study. The DNA of the CDR3 is TGTGCTAGTGGTTTTTGGGGGGAAGAGACCCAGTACTTC. Translation gives CASGFWGEETQYF.